This T cell receptor (beta chain) emerged from a study of Ad26.COV2.S vaccination and SARS-CoV-2 variants. Treatment: roughly 19 received Ad26.COV2.S at low or high dose, single or two shots; 5 received placebo; per-sample allocation not given. It was on day 63 after the first vaccine or placebo injection that samples were taken. An 18-55-year-old adult in Boston served as donor. Libraries were prepared by immunoSEQ multiplex PCR; TCRdb keeps only in-frame clonotypes and omits some of them. The data contain under 550,000 clones, more than 75% of them singletons. V lost 1 base, J lost 9 bases, and 6 bases stayed unmatched. Germline V gene data show CDR1 as KGHSH and CDR2 as LQKENI. This CDR3 spans 15 amino acids.

The TCR sequence derives from a person aged 18 to 65 who received the Ad26.COV2.S COVID-19 vaccine or a placebo. The V call is TRBV18, the J call TRBJ1-6, with 7 bases that match TRBD1. The material was peripheral blood, obtained in a trial of Ad26.COV2.S vaccine versus placebo. In DNA form, the CDR3 reads TGTGCCAGCTCACCACGTGGACAGGACCGTTCACCCCTCCACTTT. It yields the protein CASSPRGQDRSPLHF.